The source of this TCR beta chain is a study of T cell repertoires in cytomegalovirus infection. Turning to the study itself: Peptides in the study included HLA-C-restricted and HLA-B-restricted CMV epitopes. The public TCR beta signatures pointed to both CMV infection and matching HLA type. Findings and limits, study-wide: In two of eight donors, the top clonotype was HLA-C-restricted CMV-specific. Cumulative frequency (of public TCR beta family members) identified carriers of CMV plus the relevant HLA.

This clonotype was picked up a small number of times. Its specificity is unknown. One entry per CDR3 protein results from TCRdb running MiXCR on the reads. Of approximately 1,000,000 distinct CDR3 sequences in the sample, about a third were seen once. Sequences were derived from cultured CD8+ T cells from PBMCs, sampled from culture after CMV antigen stimulation. The sequence was collected from a human donor in good health (CMV status not recorded). Some clones in this sample may be carry-over from other donors' samples.

DNA of the CDR3: TGTGCCAGCGGCGTGCGTGTCAGCCTCACAGATACGCAGTATTTT. Translating it yields CASGVRVSLTDTQYF. The V gene is TRBV7-9, the J gene TRBJ2-3; D not resolved. The germline gives CDR1 SEHNR, CDR2 FQNEAQ (reference sequence). This CDR3 is 15 amino acids long. The germline V and J ends were trimmed by 8 bases and 2 bases, with 17 bases remaining between them.